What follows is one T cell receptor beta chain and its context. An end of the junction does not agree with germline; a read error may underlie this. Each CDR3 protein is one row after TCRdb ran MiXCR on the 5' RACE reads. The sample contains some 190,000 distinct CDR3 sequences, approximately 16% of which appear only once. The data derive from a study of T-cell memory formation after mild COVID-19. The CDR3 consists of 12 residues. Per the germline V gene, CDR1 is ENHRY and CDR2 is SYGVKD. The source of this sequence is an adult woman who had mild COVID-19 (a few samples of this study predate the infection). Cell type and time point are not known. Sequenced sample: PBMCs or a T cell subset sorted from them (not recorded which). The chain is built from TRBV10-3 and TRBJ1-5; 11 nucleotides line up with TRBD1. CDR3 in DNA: TGTGCCATCAGTGAGTGGGGACAGGGGGTCTATTTT. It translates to CAISEWGQGVYF.